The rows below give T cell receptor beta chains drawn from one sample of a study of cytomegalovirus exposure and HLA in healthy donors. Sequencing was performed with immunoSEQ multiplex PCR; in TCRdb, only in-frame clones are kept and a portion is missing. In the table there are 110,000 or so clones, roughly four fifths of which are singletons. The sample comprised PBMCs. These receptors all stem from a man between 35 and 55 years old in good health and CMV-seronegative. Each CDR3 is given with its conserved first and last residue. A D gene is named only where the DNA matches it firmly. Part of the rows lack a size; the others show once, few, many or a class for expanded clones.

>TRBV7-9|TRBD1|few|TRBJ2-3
TGTGCCAGCAATGGGCAGGGGGCCGATACGCAGTATTTT
CASNGQGADTQYF
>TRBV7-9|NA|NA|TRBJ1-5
TGTGCCAGCAGCTTAGAATGGCGGGAGCCCCAGCATTTT
CASSLEWREPQHF
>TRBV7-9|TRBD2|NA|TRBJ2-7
TGTTCCAGCAGCCGGGGGGGGAACGGGTACGAGCAGTACTTC
CSSSRGGNGYEQYF
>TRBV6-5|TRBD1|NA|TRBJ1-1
TGTGCCAGCAGTTACAGGGGGCGCACTGAAGCTTTCTTT
CASSYRGRTEAFF
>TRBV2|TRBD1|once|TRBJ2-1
TGTGCCAGCAGGGACGTGGGACAGGGGGCGAACAATGAGCAGTTCTTC
CASRDVGQGANNEQFF
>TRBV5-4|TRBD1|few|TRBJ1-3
TGTGCCAGCAGCTTGGCCGGGACAGGGACTGGAAACACCATATATTTT
CASSLAGTGTGNTIYF
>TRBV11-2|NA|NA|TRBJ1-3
TGTGCCAGCAGCTCTGGTGGAGGAGCTGGAAACACCATATATTTT
CASSSGGGAGNTIYF
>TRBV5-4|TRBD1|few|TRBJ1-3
TGTGCCAGCAGCTTTAAGGACAGGGAGAACACCATATATTTT
CASSFKDRENTIYF
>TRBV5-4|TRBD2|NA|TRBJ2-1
TGTGCCAGCAGCCTTGGACTAGGAGGAGTCGATGAGCAGTTCTTC
CASSLGLGGVDEQFF
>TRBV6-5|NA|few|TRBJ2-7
TGTGCCAGCAGTCCCTACGGGCAGGGCTACGAGCAGTACTTC
CASSPYGQGYEQYF
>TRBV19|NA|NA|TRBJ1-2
TGTGCCAGTCGCCTCGTAGGGGACTATGGCTACACCTTC
CASRLVGDYGYTF
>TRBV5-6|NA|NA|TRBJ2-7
TGTGCCAGCAGCTTCCGTTACGAGCAGTACTTC
CASSFRYEQYF
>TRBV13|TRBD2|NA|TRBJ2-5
TGTGCCAGCAGCCGGGGACTAGCGGGGTTAGTCGGTGAGACCCAGTACTTC
CASSRGLAGLVGETQYF
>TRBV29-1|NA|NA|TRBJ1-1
TGCAGCGTTTTGAGGTCGACGGAGACTGAAGCTTTCTTT
CSVLRSTETEAFF
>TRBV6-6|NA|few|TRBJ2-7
TGTGCCAGCAGTTTACCGGGACAAGGCGAATACGAGCAGTACTTC
CASSLPGQGEYEQYF
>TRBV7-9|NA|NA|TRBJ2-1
TGTGCCAGCACAGCGGCAGGATCCAATGAGCAGTTCTTC
CASTAAGSNEQFF
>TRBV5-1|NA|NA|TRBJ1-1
TGCGCCAGCAGCTTGGAGGCAGGCCAGTATCCTGAAGCTTTCTTT
CASSLEAGQYPEAFF
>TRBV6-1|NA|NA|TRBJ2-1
TGTGCCAGCAGTGATCGCTCCTACAATGAGCAGTTCTTC
CASSDRSYNEQFF
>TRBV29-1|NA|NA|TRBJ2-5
TGCAGCGTTGGGGCAGGGGAGACCCAGTACTTC
CSVGAGETQYF
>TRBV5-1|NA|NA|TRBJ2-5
TGCGCCAGCAGCTCTGACGGGCCCCCGGCGGGAGAGACCCAGTACTTC
CASSSDGPPAGETQYF
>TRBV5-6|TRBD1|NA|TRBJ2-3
TGTGCCAGCAGCTCGGGACAGGGAACGCAGTATTTT
CASSSGQGTQYF
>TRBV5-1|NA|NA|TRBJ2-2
TGCGCCAGCAGCTTGGTACAGGCAAACACCGGGGAGCTGTTTTTT
CASSLVQANTGELFF
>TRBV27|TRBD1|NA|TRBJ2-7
TGTGCCAGCACATCGGACAGGGCATCCTACGAGCAGTACTTC
CASTSDRASYEQYF
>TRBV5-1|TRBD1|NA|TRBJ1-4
TGCGCCAGCAGCCCGGACAGGGGAGGCGAAAAACTGTTTTTT
CASSPDRGGEKLFF
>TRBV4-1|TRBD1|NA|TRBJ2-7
TGCGCCAGCAGCCAAGGACAGGGTTCCTACGAGCAGTACTTC
CASSQGQGSYEQYF
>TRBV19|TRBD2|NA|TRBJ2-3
TGTGCCAGTAGTATGATTCCGGGACTAGACACAGATACGCAGTATTTT
CASSMIPGLDTDTQYF
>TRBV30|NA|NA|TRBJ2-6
TGTGCCTGGAGGGACAGAAGCTCTGGGGCCAACGTCCTGACTTTC
CAWRDRSSGANVLTF
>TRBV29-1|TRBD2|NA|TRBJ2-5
TGCAGCGTCCGACTCGGGACTAGCGGAGGTGTCCAGTACTTC
CSVRLGTSGGVQYF
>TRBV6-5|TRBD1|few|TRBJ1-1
TGTGCCAGCAGTTACATGGCAGGGGGCGCGCCCACTGAAGCTTTCTTT
CASSYMAGGAPTEAFF
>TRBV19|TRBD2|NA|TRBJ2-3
TGTGCCAGTAGTATAGAGGGGTTTGGCGGGAGGGCCGGGAGCACAGATACGCAGTATTTT
CASSIEGFGGRAGSTDTQYF
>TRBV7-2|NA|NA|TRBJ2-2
TGTGCCAGCAGCCGTCCAACAGGGAGGGCCGGGGAGCTGTTTTTT
CASSRPTGRAGELFF
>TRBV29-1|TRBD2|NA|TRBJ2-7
TGCAGCGTTACTAGCGGGAGCTCCTACGAGCAGTACTTC
CSVTSGSSYEQYF
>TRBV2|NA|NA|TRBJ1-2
TGTGCCAGCAGGGCAGTAAACTATGGCTACACCTTC
CASRAVNYGYTF
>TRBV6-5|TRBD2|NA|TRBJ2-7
TGTGCCAGCAGTTACTCGAAAGCGGGAGGACTCTACGAGCAGTACTTC
CASSYSKAGGLYEQYF
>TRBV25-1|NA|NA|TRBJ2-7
TGTGCCAGCGCAAGGGGGGGGTCCTACGAGCAGTACTTC
CASARGGSYEQYF
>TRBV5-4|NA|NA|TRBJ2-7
TGTGCCAGCAGCTTGGCTACAGGGCAACCGATGTTC
CASSLATGQPMF
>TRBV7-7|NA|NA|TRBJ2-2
TGTGCTAGCAGTTTAGGACGGGGAAACACCGGGGAGCTGTTTTTT
CASSLGRGNTGELFF
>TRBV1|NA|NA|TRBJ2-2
TGCACCAGCAGCCAAGTTACCAGGGCCCGAGTCACCGGGGAGCTGTTTTTT
CTSSQVTRARVTGELFF
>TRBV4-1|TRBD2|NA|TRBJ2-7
TGCGCCAGCAGCCAAGCGACTAGCGGGGGACCCTACGAGCAGTACTTC
CASSQATSGGPYEQYF
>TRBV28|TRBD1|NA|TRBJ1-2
TGTGCCAGCAGTTCCCCTGATAGACAGGGGGCATACACCTTC
CASSSPDRQGAYTF
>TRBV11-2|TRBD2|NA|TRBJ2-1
TGTGCCAGCAGCTTAGTAGCGGGAGGTGGCAATGAGCAGTTCTTC
CASSLVAGGGNEQFF
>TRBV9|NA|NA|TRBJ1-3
TGTGCCAGCAGCGTAGCGAGCTCTGGAAACACCATATATTTT
CASSVASSGNTIYF
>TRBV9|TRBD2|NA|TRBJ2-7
TGTGCCAGCAGCGTAGCTGGACTAGCCGACGAGCAGTACTTC
CASSVAGLADEQYF
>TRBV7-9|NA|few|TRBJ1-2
TGTGCCACCCCCGGTGATGGCTACACCTTC
CATPGDGYTF
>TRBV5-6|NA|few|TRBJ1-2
TGTGCCAGCAGCTTGGCTGACGGAGCGGGCTACACCTTC
CASSLADGAGYTF
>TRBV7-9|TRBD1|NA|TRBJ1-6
TGTGCCAGCAGCCCCGGGACAGGGTTTGGGGTTTCCTATAATTCACCCCTCCACTTT
CASSPGTGFGVSYNSPLHF
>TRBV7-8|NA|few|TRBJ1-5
TGTGCCAGCAGCTTATACAGGGATCAGCCCCAGCATTTT
CASSLYRDQPQHF
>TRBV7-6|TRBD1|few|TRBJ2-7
TGTGCCAGCAGCCCAGGACAGGGCCCTACCTACGAGCAGTACTTC
CASSPGQGPTYEQYF
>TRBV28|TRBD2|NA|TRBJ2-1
TGTGCCAGCAGTTTTCGGACTAGCGGGGGGGACGAGTTCTTC
CASSFRTSGGDEFF
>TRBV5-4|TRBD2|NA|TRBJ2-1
TGTGCCAGCAGCCCCGGACTAGCGGGAGGGCCGGGGAATGAGCAGTTCTTC
CASSPGLAGGPGNEQFF
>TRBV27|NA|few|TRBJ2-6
TGTGCCAGCAGTCTGAGACCGGGACAAATCTCTGGGGCCAACGTCCTGACTTTC
CASSLRPGQISGANVLTF
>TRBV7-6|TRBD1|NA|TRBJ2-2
TGTGCCAGCAGCTTCACAGATGGGACAGCGAACACCGGGGAGCTGTTTTTT
CASSFTDGTANTGELFF
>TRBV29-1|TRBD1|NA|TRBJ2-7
TGCAGCGTTGAACAGGGGGCTTACGAGCAGTACTTC
CSVEQGAYEQYF
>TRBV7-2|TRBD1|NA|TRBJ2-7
TGTGCCAGCAGACACCGGGACAGACTCTACGAGCAGTACTTC
CASRHRDRLYEQYF